Below, 6 T cell receptor beta chains from the same sample are listed, as sequenced in a study of blood T cells in healthy people across ages. A J-beta primer mix and a sample-barcoded 5' primer were used in a second PCR of roughly 7 to 12 cycles. TCRdb used MiXCR to reprocess the 5' RACE reads, holding one entry per CDR3 protein. Among fewer than 2 million distinct CDR3 sequences, about two fifths were seen once, and the ten largest hold under 25%. Sequences were obtained from blood. The receptors were gathered from a human donor in good health.

V gene TRBV6-5 combines with J gene TRBJ1-2, with D unresolved. The CDR3 is made up of 16 amino acids. V gave up 0 bases and J gave up 1 base, with 12 bases separating them. Per the germline V gene, CDR1 is MNHEY and CDR2 is SVGAGI. The CDR3 here is CASSYSGGVLNYGYTF. DNA for the CDR3: TGTGCCAGCAGTTACTCTGGCGGAGTCCTTAACTATGGCTACACCTTC.

Only a few counts were recorded for this clonotype. V usage is TRBV12-3 or TRBV12-4 and J usage is TRBJ1-2; D might be TRBD1 (5 bases). This CDR3 contains 13 residues. Trimming stripped 8 bases from V and 7 bases from J, with 17 bases between. The CDR3 loop reads CASSSAEGLGYTF. The CDR3 bases are TGTGCCAGCTCGTCAGCAGAGGGGCTTGGCTACACCTTC.

This clonotype has only one observation. J is TRBJ2-4 and V is TRBV18; 9 positions match TRBD1. The DNA matches TRBJ2-7 better at its end, which makes the J call doubtful. CDR1 KGHSH and CDR2 LQKENI come from the germline V gene. CDR3 length: 15 amino acids. The CDR3 DNA sequence: TGTGCCAGCTCACCCCATCCGGGACAGGGTTCCGAGCAGTACTTC. Amino acid sequence: CASSPHPGQGSEQYF.

The gene calls are TRBV7-8 and TRBJ1-1, with D perhaps TRBD1 (5 bases). The V gene's germline CDR1 is SGHVS and CDR2 FQNEAQ. The V and J ends lost 4 bases and 4 bases respectively, with 13 bases between them. The CDR3 sequence is 14 residues long. CDR3 sequence: CASSSMGGVTEAFF. CDR3 in DNA: TGTGCCAGCAGCTCAATGGGGGGTGTCACTGAAGCTTTCTTT.

This chain joins TRBV5-1 and TRBJ2-3; D is undetermined. The V gene lost 0 bases and the J gene lost 0 bases, with 11 bases spanning the gap. The CDR3 sequence is 16 residues long. Germline CDR1 SGHRS, CDR2 YFSETQ. CDR3 sequence reads: CASSLALSPSTDTQYF. DNA of the CDR3: TGCGCCAGCAGCTTGGCTCTCTCCCCTAGCACAGATACGCAGTATTTT.

This chain connects TRBV29-1 to TRBJ2-3, with TRBD2 identical over 9 bases. The V and J ends lost 4 bases and 2 bases, in that order; junction bases with no gene match: 16. The CDR3 extends over 18 amino acids. Germline CDR1 and CDR2: SQVTM and ANQGSEA. DNA of the CDR3: TGCAGCGTTGGGGCGTTGTCAAGCGGGGGGCTACCCACAGATACGCAGTATTTT. Encoded protein: CSVGALSSGGLPTDTQYF.